The following is a T cell receptor beta chain sequence with its context. This clonotype has ten or more counts. No antigen is known for it. The sample holds no much larger clone one base away, and base qualities are not on file. This sample was taken from a study of CD8+CD57+ T cells in acquired aplastic anemia (dated by TCRdb to between 2018 and 2020). Background on the whole study: A mean of about 3 ug of DNA, ranging from 0.2 to 27.4 ug, was extracted from sorted CD4+ and CD8+ cells. CD8+CD57+ expansion was defined as a frequency above the mean frequency observed in healthy subjects.

The full study reports these points: Although 25 to 30 CD8+ CDR3 sequences were shared by patients and controls, these sequences appeared highly expressed in patients and within the immunodominant clones of patients. CD8+ Simpson's diversity did not differ significantly between patients and healthy controls (P=0.060).

The patients picked for sequencing were ones in whom flow cytometry had shown an expansion of CD8+CD57+ cells. Every patient had severe acquired aplastic anemia, diagnosed using the International Study of Aplastic Anemia and Agranulocytosis and Camitta criteria. At the time blood was sampled, none of the patients had received any therapy. In the study, sorted CD4+ and CD8+ blood T cells from patients with severe aplastic anemia and from healthy subjects underwent deep sequencing of TCR repertoires. Patients were enrolled in the USA under clinicaltrials.gov protocols 00001620, 01623167, 00001397, 00071045, 00081523 and 00961064. Ficoll-Paque density gradient centrifugation was used to isolate peripheral blood mononuclear cells. Before DNA was extracted, CD4+ and CD8+ T cells were sorted using either FACS or magnetic beads. Cut back by 2 bases and 7 bases, the V and J ends lie 15 bases apart. Including cysteine and phenylalanine, the CDR3 has 14 amino acids. The kept DNA is CDR3 alone, 42 bases in frame from the first base. As encoded in the germline V gene, CDR1 is MNHNS while CDR2 is SASEGT.

Genomic DNA served as template for TCR beta VDJ combination and CDR3 sequence profiling. An Illumina HiSeq 2000 was used for TCR repertoire sequencing. Per the original workflow: TRBV/TRBJ rearrangement plots, CDR3 size and DJ length profiles, and Simpson's diversity index were used to assess repertoires. The most abundant DNA sequence in the deep sequencing data was defined as the immunodominant clone. CDR3 amino acid sequences were checked for sharing between subjects and were compared against published repertoires and the VDJdb database. TCRdb reprocessed the public reads (quality trimming at Q25 with fastp, clone calling with MiXCR) and kept in-frame beta chains. Rows with a matching CDR3 protein are joined into one entry that keeps the most common DNA and genes. V and J calls and clone size were set by TCRdb, not the authors. For this sample the table gives 160,000 or so distinct CDR3 sequences, of which more than 45% were detected only once. Together, the top ten hold roughly 2.9% of the sample.

This chain is built from TRBV6-1 and TRBJ2-7; a tentative D call is TRBD2 (6 bases match). Sequenced material: sorted CD4+, CD8+, or CD8+CD57+ T cells (not recorded which) from PBMCs. The receptor comes from a human donor with aplastic anemia. CDR3 loop: CASSERPEAGEQYF. The DNA is as follows: TGTGCCAGCAGTGAACGTCCCGAAGCGGGTGAGCAGTACTTC.